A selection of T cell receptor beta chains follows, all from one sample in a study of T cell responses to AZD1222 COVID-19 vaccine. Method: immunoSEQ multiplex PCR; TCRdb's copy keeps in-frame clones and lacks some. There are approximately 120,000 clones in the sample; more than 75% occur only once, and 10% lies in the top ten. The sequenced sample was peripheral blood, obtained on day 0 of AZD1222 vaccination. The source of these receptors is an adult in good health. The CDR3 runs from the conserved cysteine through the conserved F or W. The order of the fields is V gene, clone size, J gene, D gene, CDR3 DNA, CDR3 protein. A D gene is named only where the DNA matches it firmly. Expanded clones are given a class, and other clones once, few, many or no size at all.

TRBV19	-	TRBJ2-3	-	TGTGCCAGTAGTATATATGCAGGTAACACAGATACGCAGTATTTT	CASSIYAGNTDTQYF
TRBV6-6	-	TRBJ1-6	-	TGTGCCAGCAGCCCAACCAGGGAACCAAATTCACCCCTCCACTTT	CASSPTREPNSPLHF
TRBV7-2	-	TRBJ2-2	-	TGTGCCAGCAGCTTAGGGGCCCTTATTGCCACCGGGGAGCTGTTTTTT	CASSLGALIATGELFF
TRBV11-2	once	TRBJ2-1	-	TGTGCCAGCAGCTTAGCTATAGGGGGCTACAATGAGCAGTTCTTC	CASSLAIGGYNEQFF
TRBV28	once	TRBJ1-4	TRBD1	TGTGCCAGCAGTTCCCCCTCTTCAGGGGGAGAAAAACTGTTTTTT	CASSSPSSGGEKLFF
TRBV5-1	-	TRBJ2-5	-	TGCGCCAGCAGCTTGGGCGGCGCCCGAGCTCAAGAGACCCAGTACTTC	CASSLGGARAQETQYF
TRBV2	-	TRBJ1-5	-	TGTGCCAGCAGCCAGGGGAGAGATCAGCCCCAGCATTTT	CASSQGRDQPQHF
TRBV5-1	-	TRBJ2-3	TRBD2	TGCGCCAGCAGCTCCGGGACTAGCGGGGTTACGCAGTATTTT	CASSSGTSGVTQYF
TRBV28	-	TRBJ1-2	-	TGTGCCACGCGGTATGGTGGGGGCGACTATGGCTACACCTTC	CATRYGGGDYGYTF
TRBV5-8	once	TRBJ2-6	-	TGTGCCAGCAGCTGGGGAGACAGCGCTGGGGCCAACGTCCTGACTTTC	CASSWGDSAGANVLTF
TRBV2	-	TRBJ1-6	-	TGTGCCAGCACCATGATAGCCTATAATTCACCCCTCCACTTT	CASTMIAYNSPLHF
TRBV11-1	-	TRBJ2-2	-	TGTGCCAGCAGCTTAGCGGATGAGTTCGGGGAGCTGTTTTTT	CASSLADEFGELFF
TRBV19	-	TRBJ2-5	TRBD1	TGTGCCAGTAGACAACAGGGGGCGCGGAAAGAGACCCAGTACTTC	CASRQQGARKETQYF
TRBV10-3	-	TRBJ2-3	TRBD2	TGTGCCATCAGTGACTCAGGACTAGCGGGAGGGCCGCCAGATACGCAGTATTTT	CAISDSGLAGGPPDTQYF
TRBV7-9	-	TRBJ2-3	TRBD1	TGTGCCAGCAGCTGGGGGGACAGGGCTAGCACAGATACGCAGTATTTT	CASSWGDRASTDTQYF
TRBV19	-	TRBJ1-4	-	TGTGCCAGTAGCGAACGGTTTGCCGGGAAACTGTTTTTT	CASSERFAGKLFF
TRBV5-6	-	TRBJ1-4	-	TGTGCCAGCAGCTTGGCCGGCAACAGCAAACTGTTTTTT	CASSLAGNSKLFF
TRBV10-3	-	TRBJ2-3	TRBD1	TGTGCCATCACCCCAGGACAGGGCACAGATACGCAGTATTTT	CAITPGQGTDTQYF
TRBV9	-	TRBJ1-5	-	TGTGCCAGCAGCGTAGGGCAGGGCGTGGGCCAGCCCCAGCATTTT	CASSVGQGVGQPQHF
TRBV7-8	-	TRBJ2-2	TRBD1	TGTGCCAGCACTAGACAGGGGGGAACCACCGGGGAGCTGTTTTTT	CASTRQGGTTGELFF
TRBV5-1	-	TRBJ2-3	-	TGCGCCAGCAGCTTGAACCTGGGCACAGATACGCAGTATTTT	CASSLNLGTDTQYF
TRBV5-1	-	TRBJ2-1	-	TGCGCCAGCAGCAGGCAGGGCAGGAATGAGCAGTTCTTC	CASSRQGRNEQFF
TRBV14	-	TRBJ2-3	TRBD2	TGTGCCAGCAGCCAAGATCTGGGGACTAGCGGCACAGATACGCAGTATTTT	CASSQDLGTSGTDTQYF
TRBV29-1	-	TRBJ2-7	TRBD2	TGCAGCGCCCACGGCGGCGGGGGGACCTACGAGCAGTACTTC	CSAHGGGGTYEQYF
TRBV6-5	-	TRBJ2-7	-	TGTGCCAGCAGTTACTTAGGGGACAATTCCTACGAGCAGTACTTC	CASSYLGDNSYEQYF
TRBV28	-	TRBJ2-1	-	TGTGCCAGCGGATCTACCTACAATGAGCAGTTCTTC	CASGSTYNEQFF
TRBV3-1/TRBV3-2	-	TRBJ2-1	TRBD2	TGTGCCAGCAGCCGAAGCGGGGGGGTCTACAATGAGCAGTTCTTC	CASSRSGGVYNEQFF
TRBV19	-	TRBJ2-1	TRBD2	TGTGCCAGTAGTATCAAGGGACTAGCAGGCGGTGAGCAGTTCTTC	CASSIKGLAGGEQFF
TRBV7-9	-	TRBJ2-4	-	TGTGCCAGCAGCCGCGCAACGGGGGGCGCGTCCAAAAACATTCAGTACTTC	CASSRATGGASKNIQYF
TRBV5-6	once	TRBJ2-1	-	TGTGCCAGCAGCTTTTCCAACCTAATCAATGAGCAGTTCTTC	CASSFSNLINEQFF
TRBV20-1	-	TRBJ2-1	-	TGCAGTGCTACCCAAAGCCGTGAGCAGTTCTTC	CSATQSREQFF
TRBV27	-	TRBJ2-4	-	TGTGCCAGACCACCGCGCGGAAAACGAACCCCTCTAGCCAAAAACATTCAGTACTTC	CARPPRGKRTPLAKNIQYF
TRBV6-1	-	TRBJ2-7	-	TGTGCCAGCAGTGAACGGTACGAGCAGTACTTC	CASSERYEQYF
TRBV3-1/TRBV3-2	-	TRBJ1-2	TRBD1	TGTGCCAGCAGCCAAGGGCGCGGGACAGGGGGAGGCTACACCTTC	CASSQGRGTGGGYTF
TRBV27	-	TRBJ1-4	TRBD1	TGTGCCAGCAAACAGGGGTTGGGTAATGAAAAACTGTTTTTT	CASKQGLGNEKLFF
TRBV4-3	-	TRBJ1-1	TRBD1	TGCGCCAGCAGCCCAATGCAGGGGGGAATCGCTGAAGCTTTCTTT	CASSPMQGGIAEAFF
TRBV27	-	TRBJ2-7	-	TGTGCCAGCAGTTTGGTCGGGGGGCCTCGGGAGCAGTACTTC	CASSLVGGPREQYF
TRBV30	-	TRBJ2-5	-	TGTGCCTGGAGTGGTACGGAGACCCAGTACTTC	CAWSGTETQYF
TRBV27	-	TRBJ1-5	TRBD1	TGTGCCAGCAGTATTAGGACAGGGGCAAATCAGCCCCAGCATTTT	CASSIRTGANQPQHF
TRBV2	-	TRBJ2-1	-	TGTGCCAGCAGTGTAGGGGGCAATGAGCAGTTCTTC	CASSVGGNEQFF
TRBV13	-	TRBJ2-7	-	TGTGCCAGCAGCTTAGGGGAAACAGGGACAATCACCTACGAGCAGTACTTC	CASSLGETGTITYEQYF
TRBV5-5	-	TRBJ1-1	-	TGTGCCAGCAGCTTAGGTCCCCCCAACACTGAAGCTTTCTTT	CASSLGPPNTEAFF